Below are 21 T cell receptor beta chains sequenced from a single sample in a study of blood T cell repertoires in COVID-19. This table comes from immunoSEQ multiplex PCR, and its TCRdb copy is limited to in-frame clones, with some not included. The table records just over 150,000 clones, 70% to 85% of them present only once. The sequencing sample was made of peripheral blood. These receptors were taken from a woman at least 80 years old with acute or convalescent COVID-19.

The chain employs TRBV6-6 and TRBJ2-3, with D perhaps TRBD2 (5 bases). V was cut by 5 bases and J by 0 bases, with 9 bases left in between. Germline-derived CDR1 and CDR2 are MNHNY and SVGAGI (reference sequence). This CDR3 has 14 residues. Here the CDR3 DNA reads TGTGCCAGCAGTATCGGACTTAGCACAGATACGCAGTATTTT. As protein: CASSIGLSTDTQYF.

The rearrangement joins TRBV19 to TRBJ1-1, with TRBD1 identical over 9 bases. Germline V lookup: CDR1 LNHDA, CDR2 SQIVND (reference sequence). The J segment lost 2 bases and the V segment lost 3 bases, leaving 1 base of the junction unmatched. The CDR3 covers 14 residues. CDR3 nucleotide sequence: TGTGCCAGTAGTATGGGACAGGGAAACACTGAAGCTTTCTTT. Translating gives CASSMGQGNTEAFF.

This clone was counted a single time. Within the sample, other DNA sequences also encode this same CDR3. J is TRBJ2-7 and V is TRBV5-1; D is uncertain. The germline gives CDR1 SGHRS, CDR2 YFSETQ. Trimming cost V 3 bases and J 1 base, with 11 bases left between them. CDR3 length: 14 residues. CDR3 sequence (DNA): TGCGCCAGCAGCTCGGATACAGTATCCTACGAGCAGTACTTC. Translated: CASSSDTVSYEQYF.

This clone occurred a few times. The V and J genes are TRBV25-1 and TRBJ1-1, with a possible D match to TRBD1 (5 bases). The CDR3 runs 15 residues. The V gene lost 5 bases and the J gene lost 0 bases, with 13 bases spanning the gap. Germline assignment: CDR1 MGHDK and CDR2 SYGVNS. CDR3 nucleotide sequence: TGTGCCAGCAGTAAATGGGGGGTATTGAACACTGAAGCTTTCTTT. Protein: CASSKWGVLNTEAFF.

This rearrangement joins TRBV5-4 to TRBJ1-2; D is unclear. V dropped 6 bases and J dropped 4 bases, with 13 bases sitting between them. The CDR3 has 13 amino acids. The germline V gene has CDR1 SGHNT and CDR2 YYREEE (reference sequence). The CDR3 DNA is TGTGCCAGCAAGGCAGCAGACTCCTATGGCTACACCTTC. This translates into CASKAADSYGYTF.

The chain is built from TRBV7-2 and TRBJ2-7; 11 nucleotides line up with TRBD2. The V and J ends lost 5 bases and 0 bases, in that order; junction bases with no gene match: 3. The CDR3 length is 15 residues. Germline CDR1 SGHTA, CDR2 FQGNSA. The CDR3 loop reads CASSQTSGISYEQYF. As DNA, the CDR3 is TGTGCCAGCAGCCAGACTAGCGGGATCTCCTACGAGCAGTACTTC.

A few counts support this clone. This chain uses TRBV7-8 with TRBJ1-1; no clear D. V was shortened by 1 base and J by 3 bases, with 18 bases between the two germline ends. This CDR3 region has 17 residues. Germline-derived CDR1 and CDR2 are SGHVS and FQNEAQ. This chain's CDR3 is CASSLDGRNPMHTEAFF. CDR3 DNA sequence: TGTGCCAGCAGCTTAGATGGGAGGAACCCTATGCACACTGAAGCTTTCTTT.

V is TRBV2 and J is TRBJ2-7; 9 bases are shared with TRBD2. Germline V gene sequence: CDR1 SNHLY, CDR2 FYNNEI. J gave up 7 bases and V 3 bases, and 10 bases lay outside the gene matches. This CDR3 contains 15 residues. This chain's CDR3 is CASSDIAGEYGEQYF. The CDR3 region has the DNA TGTGCCAGCAGTGACATAGCGGGAGAGTACGGAGAGCAGTACTTC. Full variable domain (missing parts from reference TRBV2 and TRBJ2-7): EPEVTQTPSHQVTQMGQEVILRCVPISNHLYFYWYRQILGQKVEFLVSFYNNEISEKSEIFDDQFSVERPDGSNFTLKIRSTKLEDSAMYFCASSDIAGEYGEQYFGPGTRLTVT.

This chain connects TRBV19 to TRBJ1-2; TRBD1 matches 7 bases. Germline loops: CDR1 LNHDA, CDR2 SQIVND (reference sequence). The CDR3 is 17 amino acids. With 2 bases clipped from V and 0 bases from J, the junction kept 9 bases outside the gene matches. The CDR3 spells CASSIPGQIIPNYGYTF. The CDR3 region has the DNA TGTGCCAGTAGTATACCGGGACAGATAATCCCTAACTATGGCTACACCTTC. The variable domain in full, completed from reference TRBV19 and TRBJ1-2, reads DGGITQSPKYLFRKEGQNVTLSCEQNLNHDAMYWYRQDPGQGLRLIYYSQIVNDFQKGDIAEGYSVSREKKESFPLTVTSAQKNPTAFYLCASSIPGQIIPNYGYTFGSGTRLTVV.

Only a few counts were recorded for this clone. The CDR3 bases are TGCAGCGTTGATGGATCCCGACTAGCGGGAGGGGGCACAGATACGCAGTATTTT. Translation gives CSVDGSRLAGGGTDTQYF. This chain joins TRBV29-1 and TRBJ2-3, with TRBD2 identical over 14 bases. Per germline, CDR1 SQVTM and CDR2 ANQGSEA. V dropped 3 bases and J dropped 1; count of bases not matched to a gene: 9. The CDR3 spans 18 residues.

This clone was detected only once. This chain links TRBV5-4 with TRBJ2-7, with 12 bases identical to TRBD2. There are 15 residues in the CDR3. V was pared by 0 bases and J by 4 bases, with 2 bases of the junction left unmatched. The germline gives CDR1 SGHNT, CDR2 YYREEE (reference sequence). The CDR3 here is CASSLALAGGYEQYF. CDR3 nucleotides: TGTGCCAGCAGCTTGGCACTAGCGGGGGGTTACGAGCAGTACTTC.

The CDR3 loop is CASSQRDNSPLHF. The DNA of the CDR3 is TGTGCCAGCAGCCAGCGGGACAACTCACCCCTCCACTTT. The chain joins TRBV6-1 to TRBJ1-6; TRBD1 is a possible D gene (6 bases). This CDR3 spans 13 amino acids. Trimming took 6 bases from V and 10 from J, leaving 13 bases between them. The germline V gene encodes CDR1 MNHNS and CDR2 SASEGT.

V and J are TRBV25-1 and TRBJ1-4; TRBD1 might be the D (5 bases). Trimming took 2 bases from V and 4 from J, leaving 11 bases between them. The germline gives CDR1 MGHDK, CDR2 SYGVNS. The CDR3 totals 15 residues. This CDR3 is CASSEPGGINEKLFF. The CDR3 nucleotides are TGTGCCAGCAGTGAACCTGGGGGGATTAATGAAAAACTGTTTTTT.

The chain employs TRBV3-1 (or the pseudogene TRBV3-2) and TRBJ1-1; 8 bases are a match to TRBD1. The V and J ends lost 4 bases and 5 bases, in that order; junction bases with no gene match: 9. In germline, CDR1 is LGHDT, CDR2 YNNKEL (reference sequence). This CDR3 region has 15 residues. CDR3 sequence: CASSPWTGRDTEAFF. The CDR3 nucleotides are TGTGCCAGCAGCCCCTGGACAGGGCGCGATACTGAAGCTTTCTTT.

This chain links TRBV19 with TRBJ2-5; a weak D match, TRBD1 (5 bases). V was pared by 3 bases and J by 0 bases, with 8 bases between. The germline CDR1 and CDR2 sequences are LNHDA and SQIVND (reference sequence). This CDR3 spans 14 amino acids. The CDR3 region has the DNA TGTGCCAGTAGTATCTGGGGCAACCAAGAGACCCAGTACTTC. This codes for CASSIWGNQETQYF.

This chain connects TRBV6-6 to TRBJ2-5, with 7 bases that match TRBD1. Per the germline V gene, CDR1 is MNHNY and CDR2 is SVGAGI (reference sequence). V dropped 6 bases and J dropped 11; count of bases not matched to a gene: 12. The CDR3 loop spans 13 amino acids. The CDR3 is CASSGTASNWQYF. The DNA for the CDR3 is TGTGCCAGCAGCGGGACAGCTTCTAATTGGCAGTACTTC.

The chain combines TRBV12-3 or TRBV12-4 with TRBJ1-2; weak D call: TRBD1 (6 bases). The CDR3 consists of 12 residues. Trimming removed 3 bases from V and 5 bases from J, with 7 bases in between. The CDR3 DNA sequence: TGTGCCAGCAGTTTGGGGGCGTATGGCTACACCTTC. Its protein product is CASSLGAYGYTF.

This chain joins TRBV5-1 and TRBJ2-2, with 8 bases matching TRBD2. With 0 bases clipped from V and 6 bases from J, the junction kept 4 bases outside the gene matches. Germline CDR1 SGHRS, CDR2 YFSETQ. The CDR3 contains 15 residues. CDR3 sequence reads: CASSLVAGSAGELFF. The CDR3 region has the DNA TGCGCCAGCAGCTTGGTAGCGGGAAGCGCCGGGGAGCTGTTTTTT.

The V and J genes are TRBV28 and TRBJ1-2; D gene unclear. V was pared by 2 bases and J by 8 bases, with 12 bases between. The V gene's germline CDR1 is MDHEN and CDR2 SYDVKM. CDR3 length: 13 amino acids. The CDR3 nucleotides read TGTGCCAGCAGTTTAATCGGAGGGCAAGGCTACACCTTC. This codes for CASSLIGGQGYTF.

The rearrangement uses TRBV11-2 and TRBJ1-6; 9 bases map to TRBD1. Trimming removed 5 bases from V and 5 bases from J; junction bases left unmatched: 7. There are 16 residues in the CDR3. CDR1 and CDR2 from the germline V gene are SGHAT and FQNNGV. CDR3 in amino acids: CASSPGTGKNNSPLHF. DNA for the CDR3: TGTGCCAGCAGCCCCGGGACAGGGAAAAATAATTCACCCCTCCACTTT.

The chain combines TRBV9 with TRBJ2-7; D ambiguous. In germline, CDR1 is SGDLS, CDR2 YYNGEE. Trimming took 4 bases from V and 2 from J, leaving 16 bases between them. The CDR3 length is 15 residues. The CDR3 bases are TGTGCCAGCAGCCCCAGTCCAGGTGCCCCCTACGAGCAGTACTTC. It specifies CASSPSPGAPYEQYF.